What follows are 20 T cell receptor beta chains derived from one specimen sequenced in a study of cytomegalovirus exposure and HLA in healthy donors. Use of 60 Vbeta and 13 Jbeta primers characterized the PCR. Using immunoSEQ multiplex PCR, the repertoire was profiled, and TCRdb retains in-frame clones only, with some absent. Its table records about 150,000 clones. Sequencing was carried out using PBMCs. The receptors were gathered from a man between 25 and 39 years old in good health and CMV-seronegative.

The chain couples TRBV19 to TRBJ1-1, with 9 bases aligning to TRBD1. The CDR3 runs 15 residues. Per the germline V gene, CDR1 is LNHDA and CDR2 is SQIVND (reference sequence). J gave up 5 bases and V 8 bases, and 12 bases lay outside the gene matches. CDR3 bases: TGTGCCAGTTATCCCCCAACAGGGGGCGGAACTGAAGCTTTCTTT. Translation gives CASYPPTGGGTEAFF.

The gene calls are TRBV5-1 and TRBJ2-2; 8 nucleotides agree with TRBD1. The CDR3 is 15 residues long. Per the germline V gene, CDR1 is SGHRS and CDR2 is YFSETQ. V was pared by 5 bases and J by 1 base, with 4 bases of the junction left unmatched. The CDR3 DNA is TGCGCCAGCAGTAGGGACAGGAGGAACACCGGGGAGCTGTTTTTT. Its protein product is CASSRDRRNTGELFF.

This chain uses TRBV5-8 with TRBJ2-2; D is uncertain. V gave up 0 bases and J gave up 1 base, with 13 bases separating them. CDR1 is SGHTS and CDR2 is YDEGEE in the germline V gene. This CDR3 spans 17 amino acids. The CDR3 here is CASSLALGPMNTGELFF. The CDR3 nucleotides read TGTGCCAGCAGCTTGGCCTTGGGCCCGATGAACACCGGGGAGCTGTTTTTT.

As concerns this clone: One end of the junction fails to match germline, which may point to a read error. The V call is TRBV9, the J call TRBJ2-1; 12 nucleotides line up with TRBD2. The germline CDR1 and CDR2 sequences are SGDLS and YYNGEE. This CDR3 is built from 14 residues. This chain's CDR3 is CTKTSGRTYNEPFF. The DNA of the CDR3 is TGTACCAAGACTAGCGGGAGAACCTACAATGAGCCGTTCTTC.

V is TRBV5-4 and J is TRBJ2-5, with 9 bases that match TRBD1. The length of the CDR3 is 15 residues. Germline assignment: CDR1 SGHNT and CDR2 YYREEE (reference sequence). The trim removed 1 base at V and 5 bases at J, leaving 6 bases unmatched. The CDR3 nucleotides read TGTGCCAGCAGCTTGAGGACAGGGGTCGGGGAGACCCAGTACTTC. Translated: CASSLRTGVGETQYF.

The CDR3 region has the DNA TGCGCCAGCAGCCTTTTCCTAGCGGGGAATGAGCAGTTCTTC. Protein sequence: CASSLFLAGNEQFF. The rearrangement joins TRBV4-1 to TRBJ2-1; 9 nucleotides match TRBD2. Germline CDR1 and CDR2: MGHRA and YSYEKL. The V gene end was trimmed by 4 bases and the J gene end by 7 bases; junction bases not matched to a gene: 5. The CDR3 covers 14 residues.

V and J are TRBV6-5 and TRBJ2-7; D may be TRBD1 (7 bases). V was shortened by 6 bases and J by 3 bases, with 15 bases between the two germline ends. The CDR3 sequence is 14 residues long. From germline, CDR1 is MNHEY and CDR2 SVGAGI. The CDR3, as DNA: TGTGCCAGCAGGGGGCCAGGGGGGAGCTACGAGCAGTACTTC. As protein: CASRGPGGSYEQYF.

The V and J genes are TRBV6-4 and TRBJ2-6; D gene unclear. The CDR3 runs 16 residues. The germline V gene has CDR1 MRHNA and CDR2 SNTAGT. The ends were cut back, 3 bases at V and 0 bases at J, with 9 bases in the middle. CDR3 in amino acids: CASSEGRYSGANVLTF. In nucleotides, the CDR3 is TGTGCCAGCAGTGAGGGCCGCTACTCTGGGGCCAACGTCCTGACTTTC.

This sequence joins TRBV5-1 and TRBJ2-3; D perhaps matches TRBD2 (5 bases). The V gene lost 0 bases and the J gene lost 1 base, with 9 bases spanning the gap. Germline V CDR1 and CDR2: SGHRS, YFSETQ. The CDR3 has 15 residues. The CDR3 DNA sequence: TGCGCCAGCAGCTTGGGCATCGGGGGCACAGATACGCAGTATTTT. Amino acids: CASSLGIGGTDTQYF.

The chain links TRBV6-5 to TRBJ2-1, with 9 bases aligning to TRBD1. The CDR3 runs 12 residues. The V segment lost 8 bases and the J segment 10 bases; nucleotides outside the gene matches: 6. Germline V CDR1 and CDR2: MNHEY, SVGAGI. The CDR3 DNA reads TGTGCCAGCGGGGACAGGGTTTCGGAGCAGTTCTTC. Protein: CASGDRVSEQFF.

The J gene is TRBJ2-1, the V gene TRBV5-1; perhaps TRBD1 as D (8 bases). V lost 0 bases and J 1 base, leaving 14 bases between the germline ends. This CDR3 has 17 residues. The V gene's germline CDR1 is SGHRS and CDR2 YFSETQ. CDR3 nucleotides: TGCGCCAGCAGCTTGGGGGCGGGGGACAGGTCCTACAATGAGCAGTTCTTC. Protein: CASSLGAGDRSYNEQFF.

This chain connects TRBV4-1 to TRBJ2-2; 8 bases map to TRBD2. V shed 0 bases and J 7 bases; nucleotides not matched to a gene: 10. This CDR3 has 17 amino acids. Germline-derived CDR1 and CDR2 are MGHRA and YSYEKL. CDR3: CASSQDRGISGGGELFF. The CDR3 DNA reads TGCGCCAGCAGCCAAGATAGAGGGATCAGCGGGGGCGGGGAGCTGTTTTTT.

V usage is TRBV6-5 and J usage is TRBJ2-7; 8 bases are shared with TRBD1. V was pared by 2 bases and J by 3 bases, with 9 bases of the junction left unmatched. From germline, CDR1 is MNHEY and CDR2 SVGAGI. This CDR3 comprises 16 residues. CDR3 in amino acids: CASSYGGQGLYYEQYF. CDR3 nucleotide sequence: TGTGCCAGCAGTTACGGAGGACAGGGTTTGTACTACGAGCAGTACTTC.

The chain uses TRBV7-9 and TRBJ2-7; 7 bases match TRBD1. V lost 4 bases to trimming and J lost 0 bases; unmatched junction nucleotides: 3. Germline loops: CDR1 SEHNR, CDR2 FQNEAQ (reference sequence). The CDR3 contains 14 residues. CDR3: CASSSTGSSYEQYF. The CDR3 nucleotides are TGTGCCAGCAGCTCGACAGGGTCCTCCTACGAGCAGTACTTC.

The rearrangement links TRBV2 to TRBJ1-1; D not certain. Looked up from germline, CDR1 is SNHLY and CDR2 is FYNNEI. The CDR3 spans 10 residues. Between the trimmed V and J ends, which lost 8 bases and 3 bases, there was a span of 4 bases. For the CDR3, the DNA is TGTGCCAGCCAGTACACTGAAGCTTTCTTT. This codes for CASQYTEAFF.

This chain joins TRBV6-5 and TRBJ2-5, with 7 bases that match TRBD2. The J call may not be correct, given that the DNA end is closer to TRBJ2-7. The CDR3 loop spans 15 amino acids. Germline V lookup: CDR1 MNHEY, CDR2 SVGAGI. For the CDR3, the DNA is TGTGCCAGCAGCGAGTCCGGCGGGAGCTCCTACGAGCAGTACTTC. Its translation: CASSESGGSSYEQYF.

The chain combines TRBV7-2 with TRBJ2-3; D is uncertain. The CDR3 loop spans 15 amino acids. V lost 5 bases, J lost 0 bases, and 12 bases lay in between. Germline assignment: CDR1 SGHTA and CDR2 FQGNSA. CDR3 sequence (DNA): TGTGCCAGCAGCCCCACGGTCGGTAGCACAGATACGCAGTATTTT. Encoded protein: CASSPTVGSTDTQYF.

The J gene is TRBJ1-2, the V gene TRBV11-3; tentatively, D is TRBD1 (6 bases). This CDR3 has 14 residues. The germline CDR1 and CDR2 sequences are SGHNT and YENEEA. V was shortened by 5 bases and J by 5 bases, with 15 bases between the two germline ends. CDR3 protein: CASSPYRDVYGYTF. The CDR3, as DNA: TGTGCCAGCAGCCCCTACAGGGACGTTTATGGCTACACCTTC.

The genes are TRBV27 and TRBJ2-5; D may be TRBD1 (6 bases). Germline CDR1 and CDR2: MNHEY and SMNVEV (reference sequence). V was shortened by 5 bases and J by 5 bases, with 27 bases between the two germline ends. The CDR3 covers 18 residues. This CDR3 is CASSRSDGQRQWGETQYF. CDR3 in DNA: TGTGCCAGCAGTCGCAGCGATGGACAGCGTCAGTGGGGGGAGACCCAGTACTTC.

The V and J genes are TRBV19 and TRBJ1-2; the match to TRBD1 covers 8 bases. The CDR3 has 16 amino acids. The V gene's germline CDR1 is LNHDA and CDR2 SQIVND (reference sequence). The junction had 15 bases not matched to a gene; V was cut back by 4 bases and J by 8 bases. The CDR3 reads CASSRIHQGAGEGYTF. The CDR3 DNA is TGTGCCAGTAGTAGGATTCATCAGGGGGCGGGAGAAGGCTACACCTTC.